This passage covers 29 T cell receptor beta chains from one sample sequenced in a study of early T cells in non-severe SARS-CoV-2 infection. MiXCR, applied by TCRdb to the 5' RACE reads, yields one record per CDR3 protein. The top ten hold around 3.8% of the sample, which has 25,000 to 35,000 distinct CDR3 sequences, about 5.2% seen once. The sequencing input was whole blood. The receptor source for this set is an adult who was a healthcare worker with PCR-confirmed SARS-CoV-2 infection or an uninfected control (not recorded which).

The chain uses TRBV28 and TRBJ2-4; 11 bases align to TRBD1. CDR1 is MDHEN, CDR2 SYDVKM, per germline. This CDR3 comprises 14 residues. The V segment lost 5 bases and the J segment 11 bases; nucleotides outside the gene matches: 8. For the CDR3, the DNA is TGTGCCAGCAGTCCGGGACAGGGGGTTCTGGTTCAGTACTTC. This translates into CASSPGQGVLVQYF.

This clonotype was seen repeatedly, ten times or more. The chain recombines TRBV4-3 with TRBJ1-1; D is uncertain. From germline, CDR1 is LGHNA and CDR2 YSLEER. Trimming removed 1 base from V and 0 bases from J, with 12 bases in between. There are 16 residues in the CDR3. Here the CDR3 DNA reads TGCGCCAGCAGCCAAGTCCTAATACCCATGAACACTGAAGCTTTCTTT. Translation gives CASSQVLIPMNTEAFF.

This clonotype was recorded a few times. The chain has TRBV6-2 or TRBV6-3 and TRBJ2-7, with D possibly matching TRBD1 (6 bases). V lost 6 bases, J lost 1 base, and 16 bases lay in between. The CDR3 is 15 amino acids. Germline V gene data show CDR1 as MNHEY and CDR2 as SVGEGT. This CDR3 reads CASSRSGDRSYEQYF. In DNA form, the CDR3 reads TGTGCCAGCAGCCGATCAGGGGATCGTTCCTACGAGCAGTACTTC.

This clonotype was counted ten times or more. The J gene is TRBJ2-6, the V gene TRBV7-2; D call uncertain. The CDR3 has 17 residues. V dropped 0 bases and J dropped 1 base, with 10 bases sitting between them. In germline, CDR1 is SGHTA, CDR2 FQGNSA. The CDR3 loop reads CASSLALTKSGANVLTF. Written as DNA, the CDR3 is TGTGCCAGCAGCTTAGCCCTCACGAAGTCTGGGGCCAACGTCCTGACTTTC.

The sample holds many counts of this clonotype. The J gene is TRBJ1-2, the V gene TRBV7-2; no clear D gene. Germline lookup yields CDR1 SGHTA and CDR2 FQGNSA. The germline V and J ends were trimmed by 1 base and 7 bases, with 7 bases remaining between them. The CDR3 contains 12 residues. CDR3 DNA sequence: TGTGCCAGCAGCTTAGATGGTCGTGGCTACACCTTC. Translated: CASSLDGRGYTF.

This clonotype has at least ten counts. This chain links TRBV19 with TRBJ1-5, with D possibly being TRBD1 (5 bases). V lost 6 bases to trimming and J lost 3 bases, with 12 bases between them. The CDR3 extends over 14 amino acids. Germline-derived CDR1 and CDR2 are LNHDA and SQIVND (reference sequence). CDR3 bases: TGTGCCAGTAGATCCACAGGCCTCAATCAGCCCCAGCATTTT. Protein product: CASRSTGLNQPQHF.

The table lists this clonotype with many counts. The chain uses TRBV12-3 or TRBV12-4 and TRBJ2-1, with D unresolved. The CDR3 runs 12 residues. V lost 0 bases to trimming and J lost 10 bases, with 7 bases between them. For the CDR3, the DNA is TGTGCCAGCAGTTTAGCTCCGGGCGAGCAGTTCTTC. Translating it yields CASSLAPGEQFF.

The sample holds many counts of this clonotype. This chain joins TRBV20-1 and TRBJ1-5; maybe TRBD1 (5 bases). The CDR3 sequence is 14 residues long. Trimming took off 1 base at V and 15 bases at J, with 22 bases between the two ends. Germline V gives CDR1 DFQATT, CDR2 SNEGSKA (reference sequence). The CDR3 nucleotides are TGCAGTGCTAGAGGGGGGACCGGCCAAACATCAAGGCATTTT. Translation: CSARGGTGQTSRHF.

The chain joins TRBV10-3 to TRBJ2-1; 10 bases agree with TRBD2. The germline V gene encodes CDR1 ENHRY and CDR2 SYGVKD. J gave up 5 bases and V 5 bases, and 9 bases lay outside the gene matches. The CDR3 totals 16 residues. For the CDR3, the DNA is TGTGCCATCAGTAGACCCCAAGCGGGAGGGAACAATGAGCAGTTCTTC. Protein product: CAISRPQAGGNNEQFF.

This clonotype has at least ten counts. V is TRBV4-3 and J is TRBJ2-3; 12 bases map to TRBD2. The J segment lost 4 bases and the V segment lost 0 bases, leaving 2 bases of the junction unmatched. CDR3 length: 16 residues. Germline values: CDR1 LGHNA, CDR2 YSLEER. The CDR3 spells CASSQDLAGGPDTQYF. The CDR3 DNA reads as TGCGCCAGCAGCCAAGATCTAGCGGGAGGGCCAGATACGCAGTATTTT.

This clonotype occurred many times. This chain uses TRBV7-2 with TRBJ1-2, with D maybe TRBD1 (5 bases). The CDR3 spans 13 residues. Deletions cut 5 bases from V and 2 bases from J, with 9 bases between. Per germline, CDR1 SGHTA and CDR2 FQGNSA. This CDR3 reads CASSLQDNYGYTF. CDR3 in DNA: TGTGCCAGCAGCCTACAGGACAACTATGGCTACACCTTC.

There are a few counts of this clonotype. The rearrangement links TRBV11-2 to TRBJ2-5; 9 nucleotides align to TRBD1. V was pared by 3 bases and J by 0 bases, with 5 bases of the junction left unmatched. The germline V gene has CDR1 SGHAT and CDR2 FQNNGV. The CDR3 totals 16 residues. CDR3 protein: CASSFFGTGNQETQYF. CDR3 nucleotides: TGTGCCAGCAGCTTCTTCGGGACAGGGAACCAAGAGACCCAGTACTTC.

In its sample, this clonotype was seen many times. This chain connects TRBV7-2 to TRBJ1-2, with D perhaps matching TRBD1 (6 bases). Germline values: CDR1 SGHTA, CDR2 FQGNSA. CDR3 length: 16 amino acids. V shed 3 bases and J shed 6 bases, with 20 bases lying between them. DNA for the CDR3: TGTGCCAGCAGCTTGGGGGCAACAATACCGGGGAATGGCTACACCTTC. It specifies CASSLGATIPGNGYTF.

Comments on this clonotype: Compared with germline, one end of the junction differs, possibly owing to a read error. The chain employs TRBV7-2 and TRBJ2-7; D may be TRBD2 (6 bases). Germline V gene lookup returns CDR1 SGHTA and CDR2 FQGNSA. The CDR3 spans 13 residues. Written as DNA, the CDR3 is TGTGTCAGCAGCCCATGGGACTTTTACGAGCAGTACTTC. Translation: CVSSPWDFYEQYF.

This clonotype showed up many times. The chain combines TRBV6-2 or TRBV6-3 with TRBJ1-1; D may be TRBD1 (5 bases). The V end lost 2 bases, the J end lost 4 bases, and 11 bases lay between the germline ends. The length of the CDR3 is 14 residues. The germline gives CDR1 MNHEY, CDR2 SVGEGT. CDR3 in amino acids: CASSYMGGTTEAFF. CDR3 sequence (DNA): TGTGCCAGCAGTTACATGGGGGGGACCACTGAAGCTTTCTTT.

This clonotype was seen at least ten times. The CDR3 protein is CSAKGPPPAKNIQYF. CDR3 coding DNA: TGCAGTGCTAAAGGCCCCCCACCAGCCAAAAACATTCAGTACTTC. The V call is TRBV20-1, the J call TRBJ2-4; D unclear. Germline values: CDR1 DFQATT, CDR2 SNEGSKA (reference sequence). V dropped 4 bases and J dropped 0 bases, with 13 bases sitting between them. The CDR3 is 15 residues long.

This clonotype was seen ten or more times. The chain employs TRBV15 and TRBJ2-5; D may be TRBD2 (5 bases). This CDR3 contains 15 residues. Germline loops: CDR1 LNHNV, CDR2 YYDKDF (reference sequence). Trimming cost V 0 bases and J 5 bases, with 13 bases left between them. CDR3 DNA sequence: TGTGCCACCAGCAGAGATTCGGGGATAATGGAGACCCAGTACTTC. Encoded protein: CATSRDSGIMETQYF.

The chain has TRBV29-1 and TRBJ1-5; tentatively, D is TRBD1 (5 bases). V lost 4 bases, J lost 7 bases, and 11 bases lay in between. This CDR3 spans 12 amino acids. Germline values: CDR1 SQVTM, CDR2 ANQGSEA. The CDR3 sequence is CSVGEGLQPQHF. In DNA form, the CDR3 reads TGCAGCGTTGGGGAGGGACTCCAGCCCCAGCATTTT.

The V gene is TRBV12-3 or TRBV12-4, the J gene TRBJ2-4; the D gene is possibly TRBD1 (5 bases). This CDR3 spans 15 amino acids. Trimming stripped 4 bases from V and 4 bases from J, with 14 bases between. CDR3 DNA sequence: TGTGCCAGCAGTTCACCCCAGGGAAATAAAAACATTCAGTACTTC. This codes for CASSSPQGNKNIQYF.

A remark on this clonotype: Germline and junction disagree at one end, which may indicate a read error. The chain is built from TRBV7-2 and TRBJ2-5, with TRBD2 as a possible D gene (6 bases). The CDR3 spans 15 residues. Germline CDR1 SGHTA, CDR2 FQGNSA. Here the CDR3 reads CASSSRRGTQGTQYF. DNA of the CDR3: TGTGCCAGCAGCTCCAGGAGGGGCACCCAAGGGACCCAGTACTTC.

This clonotype appeared a few times. The rearrangement links TRBV6-5 to TRBJ1-1, with a tentative D call TRBD1 (5 bases). V lost 2 bases to trimming and J lost 4 bases, with 14 bases between them. This CDR3 region has 15 residues. Looked up from germline, CDR1 is MNHEY and CDR2 is SVGAGI. CDR3 region: CASSYDRSGGTEAFF. CDR3 DNA: TGTGCCAGCAGTTACGACCGTTCGGGGGGCACTGAAGCTTTCTTT.

V is TRBV12-3 or TRBV12-4 and J is TRBJ2-7; 7 nucleotides match TRBD1. Trimming at V came to 5 bases and at J to 9 bases, leaving 4 bases not matched to a gene. The CDR3 is 11 residues long. The CDR3 here is CASSETGTQYF. The CDR3 DNA sequence: TGTGCCAGCAGTGAGACAGGGACGCAGTACTTC.

This clonotype has a count of ten or more. The V gene is TRBV11-2, the J gene TRBJ1-2; a weak D match, TRBD1 (5 bases). Trimming left V 0 bases short and J 4 bases short, with 12 bases between. Germline V lookup: CDR1 SGHAT, CDR2 FQNNGV. The CDR3 spans 15 residues. The CDR3 nucleotides read TGTGCCAGCAGCTTAGATCTGGGGGACCCCTATGGCTACACCTTC. It translates to CASSLDLGDPYGYTF.

The chain recombines TRBV7-9 with TRBJ1-3; D ambiguous. The length of the CDR3 is 14 residues. V was cut by 3 bases and J by 2 bases, with 8 bases left in between. The germline CDR1 and CDR2 sequences are SEHNR and FQNEAQ (reference sequence). The CDR3: CASSFSRTGNTIYF. CDR3 bases: TGTGCCAGCAGCTTCTCACGGACTGGAAACACCATATATTTT.

This clonotype was counted at least ten times. The chain recombines TRBV6-2 or TRBV6-3 with TRBJ2-7, with unresolved D. Between the trimmed V and J ends, which lost 6 bases and 3 bases, there was a span of 24 bases. The CDR3 consists of 17 residues. Germline CDR1 MNHEY, CDR2 SVGEGT. CDR3 coding DNA: TGTGCCAGCAGGCGCACGAGTAGTAGTCTGGGATTCTACGAGCAGTACTTC. Translation gives CASRRTSSSLGFYEQYF.

At least ten counts were recorded for this clonotype. This chain uses TRBV6-2 or TRBV6-3 with TRBJ1-1, with D hard to call. Germline V gene data show CDR1 as MNHEY and CDR2 as SVGEGT. The CDR3 spans 16 residues. Trimming took off 5 bases at V and 0 bases at J, with 16 bases between the two ends. The CDR3 reads CASSPGLIAMNTEAFF. In DNA form, the CDR3 reads TGTGCCAGCAGTCCAGGACTAATTGCCATGAACACTGAAGCTTTCTTT.

The V and J genes are TRBV6-2 or TRBV6-3 and TRBJ2-3; TRBD2 matches 7 bases. The V and J ends lost 4 bases and 1 base, in that order; junction bases with no gene match: 11. The CDR3 loop spans 17 amino acids. Germline loops: CDR1 MNHEY, CDR2 SVGEGT. The CDR3 spells CASSFNVREARTDTQYF. CDR3 nucleotide sequence: TGTGCCAGCAGTTTCAATGTACGGGAGGCTCGCACAGATACGCAGTATTTT.

This clonotype was recorded a few times. This rearrangement joins TRBV11-3 to TRBJ2-1; 9 bases line up with TRBD2. J gave up 9 bases and V 2 bases, and 14 bases lay outside the gene matches. The CDR3 spans 17 residues. CDR1 is SGHNT, CDR2 YENEEA, per germline. The CDR3 DNA follows: TGTGCCAGCAGCTTACAGGGGTTGGCTAGCGGGATCGGTGAGCAGTTCTTC. It encodes CASSLQGLASGIGEQFF.

This clonotype came up a few times. The chain has TRBV4-3 and TRBJ2-5, with D possibly matching TRBD1 (6 bases). From germline, CDR1 is LGHNA and CDR2 YSLEER. With 1 base removed from V and 0 bases from J, the gap between germline ends came to 15 bases. CDR3 length equals 17 residues. CDR3 nucleotide sequence: TGCGCCAGCAGCCAAGGGGGGCCGGAGCGGTACCAAGAGACCCAGTACTTC. Its protein is CASSQGGPERYQETQYF.